The subject of this entry is one T cell receptor (beta chain). This CDR3 is 19 amino acids long. The germline V gene has CDR1 KGHDR and CDR2 SFDVKD. Unmatched junction bases numbered 17, after V lost 3 bases and J lost 6 bases. Per the authors' pipeline: Amplification with reference gene primers provided the estimates of nucleated cell counts. Only in-frame clones appear in the TCRdb table, and some are missing; sequencing was by immunoSEQ multiplex PCR. V and J calls and clone size are as listed in that table; D and trimming were resolved from the DNA. The data hold 55,000 to 75,000 clones, with about four fifths observed a single time. The sample comes from a study of blood T cell repertoires in COVID-19. About the study: The United States, Italy and Spain provided the acute and convalescent COVID-19 samples. Sources were T cells, B-cell-depleted T cells, or PBMCs; the material itself was cDNA or gDNA.

Sequencing used peripheral blood. This chain connects TRBV24-1 to TRBJ2-1, with 9 nucleotides matching TRBD2. The clonotype originates from a man between 70 and 80 years old who had recovered from COVID-19. Written as DNA, the CDR3 is TGTGCCACCAGTGATCCAAAAACTATAGCGGGAGTCAGCGGCAATGAGCAGTTCTTC. Translated: CATSDPKTIAGVSGNEQFF.